This TCR beta chain was identified during a study of control samples from healthy donors and cancer patients. Trimming cost V 10 bases and J 3 bases, with 10 bases left between them. The CDR3 consists of 12 residues. Germline CDR1 and CDR2: KGHDR and SFDVKD. Produced via immunoSEQ multiplex PCR; TCRdb's table is partial and in-frame only. Of nearly 200,000 clones listed, around 93% are singletons. This sequence originates from a man aged 25 to 45 in good health. The sequenced material came from blood. V gene TRBV24-1 combines with J gene TRBJ2-3; D is perhaps TRBD1 (6 bases). In DNA form, the CDR3 reads TGTGCCACAGAGGGGGAAACAGATACGCAGTATTTT. As protein: CATEGETDTQYF.